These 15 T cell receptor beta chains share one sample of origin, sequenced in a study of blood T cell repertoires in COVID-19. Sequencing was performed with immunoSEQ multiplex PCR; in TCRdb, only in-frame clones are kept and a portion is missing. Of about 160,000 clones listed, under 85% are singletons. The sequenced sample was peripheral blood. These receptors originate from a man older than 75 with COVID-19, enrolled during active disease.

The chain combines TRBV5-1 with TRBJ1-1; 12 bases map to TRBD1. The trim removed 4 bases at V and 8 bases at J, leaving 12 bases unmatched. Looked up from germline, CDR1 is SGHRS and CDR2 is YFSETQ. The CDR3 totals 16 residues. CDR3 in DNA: TGCGCCAGCAGCAAAGGGGACAGGGGGCCACCTTCCGAAGCTTTCTTT. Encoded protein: CASSKGDRGPPSEAFF.

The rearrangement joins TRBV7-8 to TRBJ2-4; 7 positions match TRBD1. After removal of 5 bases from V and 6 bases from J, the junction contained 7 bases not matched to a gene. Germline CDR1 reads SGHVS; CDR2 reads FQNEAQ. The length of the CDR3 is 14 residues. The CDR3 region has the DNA TGTGCCAGCAGCACGACAGGGAGTGGAAACATTCAGTACTTC. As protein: CASSTTGSGNIQYF.

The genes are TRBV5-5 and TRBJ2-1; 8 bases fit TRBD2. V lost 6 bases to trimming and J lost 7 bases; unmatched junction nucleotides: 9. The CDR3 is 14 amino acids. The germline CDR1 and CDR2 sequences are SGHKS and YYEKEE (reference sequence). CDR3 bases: TGTGCCAGCACCCGGGGGGGTTTAAGTAATGAGCAGTTCTTC. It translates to CASTRGGLSNEQFF. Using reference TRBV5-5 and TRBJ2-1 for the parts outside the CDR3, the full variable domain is DAGVTQSPTHLIKTRGQQVTLRCSPISGHKSVSWYQQVLGQGPQFIFQYYEKEERGRGNFPDRFSARQFPNYSSELNVNALLLGDSALYLCASTRGGLSNEQFFGPGTRLTVL.

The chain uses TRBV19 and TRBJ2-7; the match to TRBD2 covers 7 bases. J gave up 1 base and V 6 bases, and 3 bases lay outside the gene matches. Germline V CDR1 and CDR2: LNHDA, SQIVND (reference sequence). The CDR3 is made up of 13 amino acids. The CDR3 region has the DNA TGTGCCAGTAGAGCTAGCGGTTCCTACGAGCAGTACTTC. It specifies CASRASGSYEQYF. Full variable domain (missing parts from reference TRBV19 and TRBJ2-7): DGGITQSPKYLFRKEGQNVTLSCEQNLNHDAMYWYRQDPGQGLRLIYYSQIVNDFQKGDIAEGYSVSREKKESFPLTVTSAQKNPTAFYLCASRASGSYEQYFGPGTRLTVT.

CDR3 amino acids: CASSLARGVEQYF. For the CDR3, the DNA is TGTGCCAGCAGCTTAGCACGGGGGGTCGAGCAGTACTTC. V gene TRBV7-2 combines with J gene TRBJ2-7, with 7 bases matching TRBD2. The CDR3 length is 13 residues. CDR1 and CDR2 (germline): SGHTA, FQGNSA. With 0 bases clipped from V and 6 bases from J, the junction kept 2 bases outside the gene matches. The entire variable domain, with the rest obtained from reference TRBV7-2 and TRBJ2-7, is as follows: GAGVSQSPSNKVTEKGKDVELRCDPISGHTALYWYRQSLGQGLEFLIYFQGNSAPDKSGLPSDRFSAERTGGSVSTLTIQRTQQEDSAVYLCASSLARGVEQYFGPGTRLTVT.

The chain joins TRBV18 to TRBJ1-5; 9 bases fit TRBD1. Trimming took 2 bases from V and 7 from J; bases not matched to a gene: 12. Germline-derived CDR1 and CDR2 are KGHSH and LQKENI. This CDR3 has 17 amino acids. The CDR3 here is CASSPSGGTGGDQPQHF. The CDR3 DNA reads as TGTGCCAGCTCACCATCCGGAGGAACAGGGGGCGACCAGCCCCAGCATTTT.

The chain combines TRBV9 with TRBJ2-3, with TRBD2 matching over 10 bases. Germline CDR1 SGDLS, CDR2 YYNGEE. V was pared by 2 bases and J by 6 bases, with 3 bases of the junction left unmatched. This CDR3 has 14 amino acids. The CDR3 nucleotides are TGTGCCAGCAGCGTCTATAGCGGGGGGGATACGCAGTATTTT. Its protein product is CASSVYSGGDTQYF.

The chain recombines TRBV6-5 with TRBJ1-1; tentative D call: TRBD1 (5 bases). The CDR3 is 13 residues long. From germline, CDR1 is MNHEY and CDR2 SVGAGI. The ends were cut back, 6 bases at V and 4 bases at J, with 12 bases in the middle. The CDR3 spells CASSRAGFTEAFF. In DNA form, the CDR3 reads TGTGCCAGCAGCCGTGCAGGGTTCACTGAAGCTTTCTTT.

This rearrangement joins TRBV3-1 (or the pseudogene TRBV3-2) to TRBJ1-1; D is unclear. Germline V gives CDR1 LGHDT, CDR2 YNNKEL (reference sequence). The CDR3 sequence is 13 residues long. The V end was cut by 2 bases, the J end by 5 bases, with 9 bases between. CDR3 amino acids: CASSQPEVTEAFF. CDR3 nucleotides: TGTGCCAGCAGCCAACCTGAGGTAACTGAAGCTTTCTTT.

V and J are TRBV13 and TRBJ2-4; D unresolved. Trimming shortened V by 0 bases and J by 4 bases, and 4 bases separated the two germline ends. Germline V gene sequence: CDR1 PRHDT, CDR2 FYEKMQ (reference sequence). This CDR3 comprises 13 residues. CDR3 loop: CASSLGYKNIQYF. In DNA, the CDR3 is TGTGCCAGCAGCTTAGGTTATAAAAACATTCAGTACTTC.

The chain's CDR3 is CASSLDPGGGAIYF. In DNA, the CDR3 is TGTGCCAGCAGCTTAGATCCAGGGGGCGGAGCCATATATTTT. The chain has TRBV11-2 and TRBJ1-3; TRBD1 aligns across 8 bases. CDR1 SGHAT and CDR2 FQNNGV come from the germline V gene. The CDR3 length is 14 residues. J was trimmed by 11 bases and V by 0 bases; bases with no gene match: 6.

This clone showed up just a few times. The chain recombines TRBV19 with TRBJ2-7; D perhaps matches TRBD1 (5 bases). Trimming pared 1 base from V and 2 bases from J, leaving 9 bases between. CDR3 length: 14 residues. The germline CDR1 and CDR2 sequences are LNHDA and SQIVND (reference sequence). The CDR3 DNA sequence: TGTGCCAGTAGTATAGGCCAGGGAACCTACGAGCAGTACTTC. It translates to CASSIGQGTYEQYF.

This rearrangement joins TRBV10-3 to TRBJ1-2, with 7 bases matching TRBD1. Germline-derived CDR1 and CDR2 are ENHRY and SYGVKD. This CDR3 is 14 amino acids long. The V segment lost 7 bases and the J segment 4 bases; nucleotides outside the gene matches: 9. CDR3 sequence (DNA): TGTGCCATCACCCACGACAGGGATTTCTATGGCTACACCTTC. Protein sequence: CAITHDRDFYGYTF.

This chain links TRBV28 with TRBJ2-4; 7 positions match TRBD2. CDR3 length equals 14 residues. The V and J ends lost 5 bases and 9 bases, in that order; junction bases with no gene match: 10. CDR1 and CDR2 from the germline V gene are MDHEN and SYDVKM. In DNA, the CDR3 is TGTGCCAGCAGTCCCCCCTCCCGGGGGGTCATTCAGTACTTC. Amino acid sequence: CASSPPSRGVIQYF.

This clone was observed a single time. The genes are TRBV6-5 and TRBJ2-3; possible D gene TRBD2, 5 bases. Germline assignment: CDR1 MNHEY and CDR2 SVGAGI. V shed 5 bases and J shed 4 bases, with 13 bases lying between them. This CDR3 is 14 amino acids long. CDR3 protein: CASSRTGVPDTQYF. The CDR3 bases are TGTGCCAGCAGTCGTACCGGGGTACCAGATACGCAGTATTTT.